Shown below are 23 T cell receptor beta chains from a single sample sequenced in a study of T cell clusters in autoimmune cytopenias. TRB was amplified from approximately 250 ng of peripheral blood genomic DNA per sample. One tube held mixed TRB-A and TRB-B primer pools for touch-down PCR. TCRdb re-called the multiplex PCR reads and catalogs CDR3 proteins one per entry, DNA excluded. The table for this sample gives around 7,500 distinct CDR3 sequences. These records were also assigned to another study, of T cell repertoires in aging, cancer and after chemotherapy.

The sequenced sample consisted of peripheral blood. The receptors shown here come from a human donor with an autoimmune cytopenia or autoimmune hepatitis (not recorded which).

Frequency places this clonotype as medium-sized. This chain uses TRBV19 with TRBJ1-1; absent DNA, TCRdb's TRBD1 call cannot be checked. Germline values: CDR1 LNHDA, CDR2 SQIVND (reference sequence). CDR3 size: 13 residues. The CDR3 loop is CASSIVQGTEAFF.

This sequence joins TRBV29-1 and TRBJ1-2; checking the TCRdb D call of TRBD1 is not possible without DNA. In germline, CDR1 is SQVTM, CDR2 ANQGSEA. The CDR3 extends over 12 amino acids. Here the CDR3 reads CSVSQGVEGYTF.

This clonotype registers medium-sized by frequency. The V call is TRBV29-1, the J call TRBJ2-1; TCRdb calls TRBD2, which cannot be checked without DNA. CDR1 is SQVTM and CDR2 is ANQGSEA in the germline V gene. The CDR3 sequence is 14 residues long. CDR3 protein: CSVEFSGRAFEQFF.

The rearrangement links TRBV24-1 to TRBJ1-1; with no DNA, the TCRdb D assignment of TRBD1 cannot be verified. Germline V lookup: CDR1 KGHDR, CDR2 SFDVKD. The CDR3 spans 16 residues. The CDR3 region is CATSDLPTGVDTEAFF.

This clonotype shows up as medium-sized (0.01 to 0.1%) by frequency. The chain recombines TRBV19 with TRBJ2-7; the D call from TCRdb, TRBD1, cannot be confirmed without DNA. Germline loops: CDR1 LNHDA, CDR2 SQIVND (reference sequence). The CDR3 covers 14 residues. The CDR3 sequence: CASSAGDSPYEQYF.

The CDR3 loop is CSAWTSGGSQETQYF. The rearrangement links TRBV20-1 to TRBJ2-5; absent DNA, TCRdb's TRBD2 call cannot be checked. CDR1 and CDR2 (germline): DFQATT, SNEGSKA (reference sequence). The CDR3 runs to 15 residues.

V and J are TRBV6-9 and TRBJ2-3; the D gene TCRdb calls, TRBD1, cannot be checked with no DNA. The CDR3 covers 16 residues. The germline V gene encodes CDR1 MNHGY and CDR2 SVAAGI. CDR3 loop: CAGPGTFRANTDTQYF.

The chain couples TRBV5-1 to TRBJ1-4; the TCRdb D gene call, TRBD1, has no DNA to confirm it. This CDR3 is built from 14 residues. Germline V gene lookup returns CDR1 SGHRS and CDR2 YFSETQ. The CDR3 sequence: CASSLTGLGEKLFF.

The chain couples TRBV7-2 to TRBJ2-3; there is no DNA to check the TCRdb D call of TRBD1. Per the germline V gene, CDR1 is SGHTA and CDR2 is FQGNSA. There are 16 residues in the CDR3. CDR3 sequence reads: CASSLGPLNSGDTQYF.

CDR3 in amino acids: CASSLPQGVAQETQYF. J is TRBJ2-5 and V is TRBV6-6; TCRdb names TRBD2, which stays unverified in the absence of DNA. The CDR3 sequence is 16 residues long. Germline V lookup: CDR1 MNHNY, CDR2 SVGAGI (reference sequence).

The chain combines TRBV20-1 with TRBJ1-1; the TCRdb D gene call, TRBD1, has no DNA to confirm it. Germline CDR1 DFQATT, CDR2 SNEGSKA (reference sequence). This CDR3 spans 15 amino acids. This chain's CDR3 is CSARDQGRGNTEAFF.

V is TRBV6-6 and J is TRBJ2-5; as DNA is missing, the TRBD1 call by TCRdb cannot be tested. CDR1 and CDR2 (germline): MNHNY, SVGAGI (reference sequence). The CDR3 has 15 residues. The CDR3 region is CASSYSDRGLETQYF.

CDR3 residues: CASSYSTSVPPQYF. The chain has TRBV6-2 or TRBV6-3 and TRBJ2-5; TCRdb's assignment of TRBD1 cannot be checked, as there is no DNA. The CDR3 has 14 amino acids. The V gene's germline CDR1 is MNHEY and CDR2 SVGEGT.

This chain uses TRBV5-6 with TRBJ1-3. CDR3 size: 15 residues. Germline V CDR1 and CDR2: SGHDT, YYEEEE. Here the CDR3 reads CASSPRAITGNTIYF. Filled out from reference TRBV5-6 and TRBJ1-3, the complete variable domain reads DAGVTQSPTHLIKTRGQQVTLRCSPKSGHDTVSWYQQALGQGPQFIFQYYEEEERQRGNFPDRFSGHQFPNYSSELNVNALLLGDSALYLCASSPRAITGNTIYFGEGSWLTVV.

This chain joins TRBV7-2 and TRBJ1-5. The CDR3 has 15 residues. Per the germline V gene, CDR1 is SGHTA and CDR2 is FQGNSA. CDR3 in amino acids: CASSLRFGGNQPQHF.

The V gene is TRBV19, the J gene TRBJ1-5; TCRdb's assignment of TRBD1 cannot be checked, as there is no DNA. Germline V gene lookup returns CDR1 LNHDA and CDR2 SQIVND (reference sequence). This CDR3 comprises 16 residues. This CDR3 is CASSTRQGPVNQPQHF. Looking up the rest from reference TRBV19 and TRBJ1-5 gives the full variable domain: DGGITQSPKYLFRKEGQNVTLSCEQNLNHDAMYWYRQDPGQGLRLIYYSQIVNDFQKGDIAEGYSVSREKKESFPLTVTSAQKNPTAFYLCASSTRQGPVNQPQHFGDGTRLSIL.

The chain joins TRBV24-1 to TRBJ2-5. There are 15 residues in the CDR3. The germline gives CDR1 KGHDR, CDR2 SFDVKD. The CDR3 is CATSDLKAAQETQYF.

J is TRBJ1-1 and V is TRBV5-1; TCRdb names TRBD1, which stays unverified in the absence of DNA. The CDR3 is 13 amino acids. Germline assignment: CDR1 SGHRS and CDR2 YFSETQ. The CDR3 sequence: CASSPDRGTEAFF. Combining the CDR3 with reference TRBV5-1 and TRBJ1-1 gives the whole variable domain KAGVTQTPRYLIKTRGQQVTLSCSPISGHRSVSWYQQTPGQGLQFLFEYFSETQRNKGNFPGRFSGRQFSNSRSEMNVSTLELGDSALYLCASSPDRGTEAFFGQGTRLTVV.

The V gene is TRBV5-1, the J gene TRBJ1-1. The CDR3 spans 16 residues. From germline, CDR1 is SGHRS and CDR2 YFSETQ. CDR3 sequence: CASSLDRLISVTEAFF.

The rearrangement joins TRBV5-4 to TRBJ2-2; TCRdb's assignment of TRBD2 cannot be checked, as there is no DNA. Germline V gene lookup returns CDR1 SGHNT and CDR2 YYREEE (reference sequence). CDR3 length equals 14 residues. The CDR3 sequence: CASSPGRGTGELFF. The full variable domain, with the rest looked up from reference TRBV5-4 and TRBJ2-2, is ETGVTQSPTHLIKTRGQQVTLRCSSQSGHNTVSWYQQALGQGPQFIFQYYREEENGRGNFPPRFSGLQFPNYSSELNVNALELDDSALYLCASSPGRGTGELFFGEGSRLTVL.

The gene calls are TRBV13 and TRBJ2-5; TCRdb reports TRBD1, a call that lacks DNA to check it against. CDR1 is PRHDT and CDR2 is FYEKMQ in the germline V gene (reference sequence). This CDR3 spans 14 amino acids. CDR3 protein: CASSRGGAEETQYF. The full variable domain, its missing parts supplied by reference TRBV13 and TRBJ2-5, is AAGVIQSPRHLIKEKRETATLKCYPIPRHDTVYWYQQGPGQDPQFLISFYEKMQSDKGSIPDRFSAQQFSDYHSELNMSSLELGDSALYFCASSRGGAEETQYFGPGTRLLVL.

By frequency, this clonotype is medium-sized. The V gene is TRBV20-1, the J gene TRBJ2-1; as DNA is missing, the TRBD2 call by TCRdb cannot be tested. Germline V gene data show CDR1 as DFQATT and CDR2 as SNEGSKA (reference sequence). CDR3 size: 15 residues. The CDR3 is CSAPQGRPASNEQFF.

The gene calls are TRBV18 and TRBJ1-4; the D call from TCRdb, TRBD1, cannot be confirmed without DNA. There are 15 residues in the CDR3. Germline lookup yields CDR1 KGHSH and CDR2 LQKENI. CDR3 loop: CASSALGTDNEKLFF.